Below are 27 T cell receptor beta chains sequenced from a single sample in a study of T cells in Graves' hyperthyroidism and ophthalmopathy. Amplification yielded TCR beta CDR3 regions, with RNA transcripts as the source. In the first-round RT-PCR of the TCR CDR3, the HTBI primer set was used. TCRdb reanalysed the multiplex PCR reads using MiXCR and keeps one entry per CDR3 protein. Of about 740,000 distinct CDR3 sequences listed, less than 15% were seen once; the top ten hold roughly 10%. Sequenced sample: blood. The receptors originated from a woman between 18 and 29 years old with Graves' hyperthyroidism.

This clonotype was found many times. The chain combines TRBV3-1 with TRBJ2-1; D ambiguous. Trimming removed 0 bases at V and 5 bases at J, with 11 bases between. The germline CDR1 and CDR2 sequences are LGHDT and YNNKEL (reference sequence). The CDR3 length is 15 residues. The CDR3 DNA follows: TGTGCCAGCAGCCAAGAGGGTAGGCCCCACAATGAGCAGTTCTTC. Translating it yields CASSQEGRPHNEQFF.

This clonotype was detected ten times or more. J is TRBJ2-1 and V is TRBV2; the match to TRBD1 covers 10 bases. The CDR3 spans 18 residues. With 7 bases clipped from V and 0 bases from J, the junction kept 12 bases outside the gene matches. Germline V lookup: CDR1 SNHLY, CDR2 FYNNEI. In DNA form, the CDR3 reads TGTGCCAGCATCTCCGGGACAGGGGACACCCCCTCCTACAATGAGCAGTTCTTC. Protein: CASISGTGDTPSYNEQFF.

The chain has TRBV25-1 and TRBJ1-2, with D uncertain. V was cut by 2 bases and J by 6 bases, with 10 bases left in between. The CDR3 is 13 amino acids. The germline CDR1 and CDR2 sequences are MGHDK and SYGVNS. The CDR3 sequence: CASSEVPSDGYTF. The DNA for the CDR3 is TGTGCCAGCAGTGAAGTCCCGTCGGATGGCTACACCTTC.

The chain uses TRBV16 and TRBJ1-5, with 7 positions matching TRBD1. Per the germline V gene, CDR1 is KGHSY and CDR2 is FQNENV. This CDR3 comprises 16 residues. V dropped 2 bases and J dropped 6; count of bases not matched to a gene: 10. The CDR3 DNA sequence: TGTGCCAGCAGCCAAATTCAGGGGGGCGGCGGTCAGCCCCAGCATTTT. Translation gives CASSQIQGGGGQPQHF.

The chain uses TRBV4-1 and TRBJ2-1, with 11 bases fitting TRBD2. Germline CDR1 is MGHRA and CDR2 is YSYEKL. Germline trimming cut 3 bases from V and 6 bases from J; bases unmatched to any gene: 7. The CDR3 has 16 amino acids. In DNA form, the CDR3 reads TGCGCCAGCAGCCAGGTAGAGACTAGCGGGACCAATGAGCAGTTCTTC. Protein product: CASSQVETSGTNEQFF.

This clonotype showed up many times. This sequence joins TRBV6-1 and TRBJ2-7; D unresolved. There are 13 residues in the CDR3. Between the trimmed V and J ends, which lost 6 bases and 3 bases, there was a span of 12 bases. Germline-derived CDR1 and CDR2 are MNHNS and SASEGT. CDR3 sequence (DNA): TGTGCCAGCAGCCACCGGCAGGTCTACGAGCAGTACTTC. The encoded protein is CASSHRQVYEQYF.

This chain links TRBV4-3 with TRBJ2-1; D is possibly TRBD2 (7 bases). Trimming cost V 1 base and J 3 bases, with 16 bases left between them. CDR1 is LGHNA and CDR2 is YSLEER in the germline V gene. There are 17 residues in the CDR3. Written as DNA, the CDR3 is TGCGCCAGCAGCCAAGGGAACGCGGGGGCCTACTACAATGAGCAGTTCTTC. As protein: CASSQGNAGAYYNEQFF.

The V and J genes are TRBV20-1 and TRBJ2-4; D might be TRBD1 or TRBD2, each matching 5 bases. Trimming stripped 6 bases from V and 0 bases from J, with 15 bases between. Per germline, CDR1 DFQATT and CDR2 SNEGSKA (reference sequence). The CDR3 has 15 amino acids. The CDR3 protein is CSAFRDPLAKNIQYF. The CDR3 DNA reads as TGCAGTGCATTCCGGGACCCCCTAGCCAAAAACATTCAGTACTTC.

This clonotype has a handful of counts. This chain joins TRBV28 and TRBJ2-1, with 8 nucleotides matching TRBD1. The germline V gene encodes CDR1 MDHEN and CDR2 SYDVKM. CDR3 length equals 15 residues. The J segment lost 9 bases and the V segment lost 5 bases, leaving 12 bases of the junction unmatched. CDR3 coding DNA: TGTGCCAGCAGTGTTCCGGCAGGGACAGGTCGTGAGCAGTTCTTC. This gives the protein CASSVPAGTGREQFF. Based on the CDR3 plus reference TRBV28 and TRBJ2-1, the full variable domain is DVKVTQSSRYLVKRTGEKVFLECVQDMDHENMFWYRQDPGLGLRLIYFSYDVKMKEKGDIPEGYSVSREKKERFSLILESASTNQTSMYLCASSVPAGTGREQFFGPGTRLTVL.

Of note for this clonotype: Given a much more abundant clone one base away, this may be a read error. V and J are TRBV30 and TRBJ2-3, with D unclear. There are 15 residues in the CDR3. Trimming pared 2 bases from V and 4 bases from J, leaving 16 bases between. The V gene's germline CDR1 is GTSNPN and CDR2 SVGIG (reference sequence). CDR3 in DNA: TGTGCCTGGAGTTACGTGGAGATTAACCCAGATACGCAGTATTTT. Translation gives CAWSYVEINPDTQYF.

There are a few counts of this clonotype. The chain uses TRBV30 and TRBJ2-2; 8 bases align to TRBD1. V lost 7 bases and J lost 4; bases outside the gene matches: 5. CDR3 length equals 13 residues. CDR1 GTSNPN and CDR2 SVGIG come from the germline V gene (reference sequence). CDR3 bases: TGTGCCTACTGGACAGGGACCACCGGGGAGCTGTTTTTT. Its translation is CAYWTGTTGELFF.

This clonotype was picked up many times. This sequence joins TRBV12-3 or TRBV12-4 and TRBJ2-3; 11 bases are shared with TRBD2. Losses at the gene ends were 6 bases for V and 4 bases for J; bases not matched to a gene: 9. The CDR3 has 16 residues. The CDR3, as DNA: TGTGCCAGCAGCTCAAATAGCGGGAGGGCCCCAGATACGCAGTATTTT. Its translation is CASSSNSGRAPDTQYF.

There are many counts of this clonotype. The chain recombines TRBV5-1 with TRBJ2-3; 13 bases agree with TRBD2. Trimming took 4 bases from V and 2 from J; bases not matched to a gene: 10. The CDR3 contains 18 residues. CDR1 is SGHRS, CDR2 YFSETQ, per germline. CDR3 bases: TGCGCCAGCAGCAAAGGGACTAGCGGGACAACCTTCACAGATACGCAGTATTTT. Protein: CASSKGTSGTTFTDTQYF.

V and J are TRBV19 and TRBJ2-3, with TRBD2 matching 13 bases. The CDR3 loop spans 15 amino acids. V lost 6 bases to trimming and J lost 5 bases; unmatched junction nucleotides: 5. Germline V CDR1 and CDR2: LNHDA, SQIVND (reference sequence). DNA for the CDR3: TGTGCCAGTAGCGACCGGACTAGCGGGAGAGATACGCAGTATTTT. Translated, it gives CASSDRTSGRDTQYF.

The rearrangement links TRBV29-1 to TRBJ2-1; the D is unclear. Germline V CDR1 and CDR2: SQVTM, ANQGSEA. The CDR3 consists of 13 residues. V was clipped by 7 bases and J by 0 bases, with 10 bases between them. The chain's CDR3 is CSAKDASYNEQFF. The DNA for the CDR3 is TGCAGCGCCAAGGATGCCTCCTACAATGAGCAGTTCTTC.

The chain links TRBV5-1 to TRBJ2-5; D is possibly TRBD1 (6 bases). This CDR3 has 13 residues. Germline loops: CDR1 SGHRS, CDR2 YFSETQ. V was cut by 4 bases and J by 7 bases, with 14 bases left in between. This chain's CDR3 is CASSPGVLGTQYF. Written as DNA, the CDR3 is TGCGCCAGCAGCCCAGGGGTTTTGGGGACCCAGTACTTC.

This clonotype was seen repeatedly, ten times or more. The chain couples TRBV20-1 to TRBJ2-7, with D possibly being TRBD2 (6 bases). V was cut by 1 base and J by 2 bases, with 9 bases left in between. Germline V gene lookup returns CDR1 DFQATT and CDR2 SNEGSKA (reference sequence). CDR3 length: 13 amino acids. CDR3 in amino acids: CSARGSGTYEQYF. Written as DNA, the CDR3 is TGCAGTGCTAGAGGTAGCGGAACCTACGAGCAGTACTTC.

As to this clonotype: One end of the junction does not line up with germline, which may come from a read error. The V gene is TRBV15, the J gene TRBJ1-4, with D unclear. Germline V gene data show CDR1 as LNHNV and CDR2 as YYDKDF (reference sequence). The CDR3 runs 15 residues. The CDR3 is CATSGERVSNEKLFF. CDR3 nucleotides: TGTGCCACCAGCGGAGAGAGAGTCTCCAATGAAAAACTGTTTTTT.

This clonotype occurred many times. The rearrangement links TRBV7-3 to TRBJ2-7; 11 bases line up with TRBD2. The ends lost 2 bases at V and 6 bases at J; junction bases unmatched: 6. CDR3 length: 15 residues. In germline, CDR1 is SGHTA, CDR2 FQGTGA. The CDR3 DNA sequence: TGTGCCAGCAGCTTATCACTAGCGGGAGCAGGCGAGCAGTACTTC. Translated, it gives CASSLSLAGAGEQYF.

This clonotype was seen at least ten times. The chain recombines TRBV9 with TRBJ2-7; either TRBD1 or TRBD2 may supply D (5 bases each). Trimming removed 3 bases at V and 5 bases at J, with 12 bases between. Germline V lookup: CDR1 SGDLS, CDR2 YYNGEE. The CDR3 covers 13 residues. CDR3 coding DNA: TGTGCCAGCAGCGAGGGACCGGACCACGAGCAGTACTTC. Amino acids: CASSEGPDHEQYF.

This clonotype has more than one count but fewer than ten. The chain is built from TRBV30 and TRBJ1-3; unclear D gene. Trimming shortened V by 1 base and J by 4 bases, and 14 bases separated the two germline ends. This CDR3 region has 15 residues. Looked up from germline, CDR1 is GTSNPN and CDR2 is SVGIG (reference sequence). The CDR3 coding sequence is TGTGCCTGGAGTGGCGTAACGGATGGAGGAAACACCATATATTTT. Amino acids: CAWSGVTDGGNTIYF.

This clonotype was observed many times. V and J are TRBV6-1 and TRBJ2-3, with 7 bases matching TRBD2. Germline values: CDR1 MNHNS, CDR2 SASEGT. CDR3 length equals 16 residues. The V gene end was trimmed by 3 bases and the J gene end by 6 bases; junction bases not matched to a gene: 12. CDR3 nucleotide sequence: TGTGCCAGCAGTGAGATGTCGGGGGAGGGGTCGGATACGCAGTATTTT. The encoded protein is CASSEMSGEGSDTQYF.

This clonotype was observed a handful of times. The rearrangement joins TRBV29-1 to TRBJ1-1; D call uncertain. Germline V gene data show CDR1 as SQVTM and CDR2 as ANQGSEA. Deletions cut 6 bases from V and 9 bases from J, with 20 bases between. The CDR3 runs 13 residues. This CDR3 reads CSVPGPAAGKAFF. Written as DNA, the CDR3 is TGCAGCGTGCCCGGGCCAGCCGCGGGGAAAGCTTTCTTT.

There are many counts of this clonotype. The chain employs TRBV20-1 and TRBJ1-5; D remains unclear. The CDR3 is made up of 14 amino acids. CDR1 and CDR2 from the germline V gene are DFQATT and SNEGSKA (reference sequence). V lost 5 bases and J lost 5, with 16 bases in between. CDR3 in DNA: TGCAGTGCTTCAGCCGGGAGTTCCGATCAGCCCCAGCATTTT. Translated, it gives CSASAGSSDQPQHF.

This clonotype showed up many times. The chain combines TRBV12-3 or TRBV12-4 with TRBJ1-1; TRBD1 matches at 7 bases. Trimming cost V 5 bases and J 2 bases; bases outside gene matches: 8. The CDR3 runs 15 residues. CDR3 amino acids: CASSPRGQLNTEAFF. CDR3 nucleotide sequence: TGTGCCAGCAGTCCCAGGGGACAGTTAAACACTGAAGCTTTCTTT.

This clonotype has a handful of counts. V and J are TRBV27 and TRBJ1-1; D is perhaps TRBD1 (6 bases). Trimming took off 4 bases at V and 0 bases at J, with 12 bases between the two ends. This CDR3 has 15 residues. The germline V gene encodes CDR1 MNHEY and CDR2 SMNVEV (reference sequence). The CDR3, as DNA: TGTGCCAGCAGTTCCGCCGACAGGCTGAACACTGAAGCTTTCTTT. It yields the protein CASSSADRLNTEAFF.

The chain employs TRBV4-1 and TRBJ1-6; TRBD1 is a possible D gene (6 bases). This CDR3 has 12 residues. Deletions cut 1 base from V and 16 bases from J, with 11 bases between. Germline V gene data show CDR1 as MGHRA and CDR2 as YSYEKL. The CDR3 here is CASSQVMGALHF. The CDR3 region has the DNA TGCGCCAGCAGCCAAGTAATGGGGGCTCTCCACTTT.